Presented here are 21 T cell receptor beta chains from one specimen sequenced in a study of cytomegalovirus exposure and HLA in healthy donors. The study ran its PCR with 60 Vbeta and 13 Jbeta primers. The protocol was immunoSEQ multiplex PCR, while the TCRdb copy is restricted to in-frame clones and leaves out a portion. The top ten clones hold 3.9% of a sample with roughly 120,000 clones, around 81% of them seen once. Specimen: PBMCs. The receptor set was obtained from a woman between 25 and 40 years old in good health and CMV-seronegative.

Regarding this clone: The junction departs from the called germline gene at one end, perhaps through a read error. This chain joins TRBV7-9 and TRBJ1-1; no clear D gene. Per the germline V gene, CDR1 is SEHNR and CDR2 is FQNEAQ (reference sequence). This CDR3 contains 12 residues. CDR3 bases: TGTTCCAGCAGACCGACTGAGCCAGAAGCTTTCTTT. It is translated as CSSRPTEPEAFF.

Written as DNA, the CDR3 is TGTGCCAGCAGCTTAGGGACAACCACTGAAGCTTTCTTT. Amino acid sequence: CASSLGTTTEAFF. The chain couples TRBV7-6 to TRBJ1-1, with D possibly TRBD1 on 5 matching bases. V lost 1 base, J lost 4 bases, and 7 bases lay in between. Germline CDR1 SGHVS, CDR2 FNYEAQ. The CDR3 is 13 residues long.

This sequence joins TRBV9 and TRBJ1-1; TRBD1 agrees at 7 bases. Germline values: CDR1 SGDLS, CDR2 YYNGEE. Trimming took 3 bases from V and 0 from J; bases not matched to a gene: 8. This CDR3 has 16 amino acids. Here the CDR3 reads CASSARTGTMNTEAFF. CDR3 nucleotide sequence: TGTGCCAGCAGCGCAAGGACAGGTACTATGAACACTGAAGCTTTCTTT.

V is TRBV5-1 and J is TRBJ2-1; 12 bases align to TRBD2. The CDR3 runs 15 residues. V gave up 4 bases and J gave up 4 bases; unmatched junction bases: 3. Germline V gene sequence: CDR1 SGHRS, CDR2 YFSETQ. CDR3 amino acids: CASSPGLAGYNEQFF. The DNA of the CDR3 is TGCGCCAGCAGCCCCGGACTAGCGGGATACAATGAGCAGTTCTTC.

DNA for the CDR3: TGTGCCAGCAGGGAGGGGACCACAGATACGCAGTATTTT. This codes for CASREGTTDTQYF. V gene TRBV25-1 combines with J gene TRBJ2-3; D possibly corresponds to TRBD2 (6 bases). Germline-derived CDR1 and CDR2 are MGHDK and SYGVNS. The CDR3 is made up of 13 amino acids. V lost 6 bases and J 2 bases, leaving 9 bases between the germline ends.

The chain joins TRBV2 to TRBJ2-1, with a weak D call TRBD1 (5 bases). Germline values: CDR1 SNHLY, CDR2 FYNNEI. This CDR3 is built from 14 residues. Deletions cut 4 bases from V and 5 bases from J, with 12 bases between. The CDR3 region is CASSVFRVHNEQFF. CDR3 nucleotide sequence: TGTGCCAGCAGTGTCTTCAGGGTTCACAATGAGCAGTTCTTC. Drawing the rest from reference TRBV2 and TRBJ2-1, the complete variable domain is EPEVTQTPSHQVTQMGQEVILRCVPISNHLYFYWYRQILGQKVEFLVSFYNNEISEKSEIFDDQFSVERPDGSNFTLKIRSTKLEDSAMYFCASSVFRVHNEQFFGPGTRLTVL.

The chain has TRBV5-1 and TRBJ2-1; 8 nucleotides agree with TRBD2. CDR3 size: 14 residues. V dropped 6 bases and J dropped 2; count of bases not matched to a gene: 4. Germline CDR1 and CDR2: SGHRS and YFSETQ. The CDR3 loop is CASTAGGTYNEQFF. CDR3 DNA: TGCGCCAGCACGGCGGGGGGAACCTACAATGAGCAGTTCTTC.

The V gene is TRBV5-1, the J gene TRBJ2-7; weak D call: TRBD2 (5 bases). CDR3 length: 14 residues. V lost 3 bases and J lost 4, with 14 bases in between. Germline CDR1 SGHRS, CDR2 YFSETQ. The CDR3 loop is CASSSRGRDYEQYF. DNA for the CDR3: TGCGCCAGCAGCTCTCGTGGGAGAGATTACGAGCAGTACTTC. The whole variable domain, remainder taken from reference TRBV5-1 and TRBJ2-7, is KAGVTQTPRYLIKTRGQQVTLSCSPISGHRSVSWYQQTPGQGLQFLFEYFSETQRNKGNFPGRFSGRQFSNSRSEMNVSTLELGDSALYLCASSSRGRDYEQYFGPGTRLTVT.

DNA of the CDR3: TGTGCCAGCAGCCTCAGGGGGCCTGGGGCCAACGTCCTGACTTTC. This gives the protein CASSLRGPGANVLTF. The V call is TRBV7-9, the J call TRBJ2-6, with 8 bases matching TRBD1. The length of the CDR3 is 15 residues. V trimming: 5 bases; J trimming: 2 bases; junction bases outside the gene matches: 2. Per germline, CDR1 SEHNR and CDR2 FQNEAQ (reference sequence).

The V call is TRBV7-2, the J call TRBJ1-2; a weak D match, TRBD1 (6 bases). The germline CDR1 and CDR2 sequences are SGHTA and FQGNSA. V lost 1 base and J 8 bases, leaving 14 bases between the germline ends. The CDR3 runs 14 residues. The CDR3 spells CASSLEGGRGGYTF. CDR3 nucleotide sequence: TGTGCCAGCAGCTTAGAAGGGGGGCGGGGGGGCTACACCTTC.

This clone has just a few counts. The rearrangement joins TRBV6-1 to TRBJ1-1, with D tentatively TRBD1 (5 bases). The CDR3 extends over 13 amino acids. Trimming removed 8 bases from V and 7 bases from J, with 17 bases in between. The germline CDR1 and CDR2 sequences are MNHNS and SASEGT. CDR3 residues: CASWAGPGREAFF. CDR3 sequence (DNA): TGTGCCAGCTGGGCGGGGCCGGGGCGTGAAGCTTTCTTT.

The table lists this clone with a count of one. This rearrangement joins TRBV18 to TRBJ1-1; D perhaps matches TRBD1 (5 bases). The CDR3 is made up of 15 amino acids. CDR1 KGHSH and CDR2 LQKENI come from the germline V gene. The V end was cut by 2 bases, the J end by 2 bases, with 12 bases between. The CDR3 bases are TGTGCCAGCTCACCAAGGAGACAGTCAAACACTGAAGCTTTCTTT. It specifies CASSPRRQSNTEAFF.

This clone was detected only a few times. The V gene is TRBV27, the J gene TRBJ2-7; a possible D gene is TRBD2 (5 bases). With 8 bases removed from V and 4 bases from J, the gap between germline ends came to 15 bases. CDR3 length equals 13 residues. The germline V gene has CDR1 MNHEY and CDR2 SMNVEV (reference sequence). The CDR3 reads CASGGSSGYEQYF. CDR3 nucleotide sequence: TGTGCCAGCGGTGGTTCGTCGGGATACGAGCAGTACTTC.

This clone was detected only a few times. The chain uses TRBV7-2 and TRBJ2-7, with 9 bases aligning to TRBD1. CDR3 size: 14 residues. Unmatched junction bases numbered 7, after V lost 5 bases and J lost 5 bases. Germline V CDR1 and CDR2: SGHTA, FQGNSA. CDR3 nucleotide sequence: TGTGCCAGCAGCCCGGGACAGGGTCCCCACGAGCAGTACTTC. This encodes CASSPGQGPHEQYF.

CDR3 DNA: TGTGCCAGCAGTGACTCGGACAGCCGGGACAGGGGAGATCAGCCCCAGCATTTT. Translated: CASSDSDSRDRGDQPQHF. The chain has TRBV6-4 and TRBJ1-5; TRBD1 aligns across 10 bases. The CDR3 is 18 amino acids. The junction had 10 bases not matched to a gene; V was cut back by 0 bases and J by 5 bases. Germline values: CDR1 MRHNA, CDR2 SNTAGT.

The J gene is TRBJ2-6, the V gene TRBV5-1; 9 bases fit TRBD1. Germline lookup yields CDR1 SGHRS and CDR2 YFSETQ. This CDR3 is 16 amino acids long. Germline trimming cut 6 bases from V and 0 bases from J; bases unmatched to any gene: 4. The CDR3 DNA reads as TGCGCCAGCACCGGGACAGGGATCTCTGGGGCCAACGTCCTGACTTTC. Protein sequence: CASTGTGISGANVLTF.

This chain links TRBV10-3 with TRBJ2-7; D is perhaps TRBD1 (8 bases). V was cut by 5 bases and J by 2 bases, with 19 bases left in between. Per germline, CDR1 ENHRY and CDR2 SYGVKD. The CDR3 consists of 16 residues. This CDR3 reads CAISKGGTGAPYEQYF. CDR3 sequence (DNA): TGTGCCATCAGTAAGGGAGGGACAGGCGCTCCCTACGAGCAGTACTTC.

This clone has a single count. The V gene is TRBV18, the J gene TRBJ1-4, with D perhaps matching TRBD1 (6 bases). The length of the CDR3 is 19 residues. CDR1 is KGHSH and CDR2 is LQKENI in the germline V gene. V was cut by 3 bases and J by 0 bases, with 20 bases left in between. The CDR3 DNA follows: TGTGCCAGCTCACCGGTTCAAGGGGGGGAGCTCGCAACTAATGAAAAACTGTTTTTT. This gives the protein CASSPVQGGELATNEKLFF.

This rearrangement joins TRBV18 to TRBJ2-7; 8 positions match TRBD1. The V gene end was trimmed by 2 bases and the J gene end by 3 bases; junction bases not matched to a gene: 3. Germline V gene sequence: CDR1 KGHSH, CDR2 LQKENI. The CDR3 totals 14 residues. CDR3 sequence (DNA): TGTGCCAGCTCACCAGGGACAGGCGACTACGAGCAGTACTTC. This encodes CASSPGTGDYEQYF.

The CDR3 reads CASSFSVLGGPHEQYF. The DNA of the CDR3 is TGCGCCAGCAGCTTTTCGGTCCTGGGGGGGCCTCACGAGCAGTACTTC. V and J are TRBV5-1 and TRBJ2-7; TRBD2 is a possible D gene (7 bases). This CDR3 spans 16 amino acids. V was clipped by 2 bases and J by 5 bases, with 20 bases between them. From germline, CDR1 is SGHRS and CDR2 YFSETQ.

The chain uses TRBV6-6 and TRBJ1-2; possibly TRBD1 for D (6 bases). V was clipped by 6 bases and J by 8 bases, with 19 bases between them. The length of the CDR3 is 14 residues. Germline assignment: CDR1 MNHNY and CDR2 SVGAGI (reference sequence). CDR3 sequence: CASSVQGTSLGYTF. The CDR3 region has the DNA TGTGCCAGCAGCGTACAGGGAACAAGTCTCGGCTACACCTTC.